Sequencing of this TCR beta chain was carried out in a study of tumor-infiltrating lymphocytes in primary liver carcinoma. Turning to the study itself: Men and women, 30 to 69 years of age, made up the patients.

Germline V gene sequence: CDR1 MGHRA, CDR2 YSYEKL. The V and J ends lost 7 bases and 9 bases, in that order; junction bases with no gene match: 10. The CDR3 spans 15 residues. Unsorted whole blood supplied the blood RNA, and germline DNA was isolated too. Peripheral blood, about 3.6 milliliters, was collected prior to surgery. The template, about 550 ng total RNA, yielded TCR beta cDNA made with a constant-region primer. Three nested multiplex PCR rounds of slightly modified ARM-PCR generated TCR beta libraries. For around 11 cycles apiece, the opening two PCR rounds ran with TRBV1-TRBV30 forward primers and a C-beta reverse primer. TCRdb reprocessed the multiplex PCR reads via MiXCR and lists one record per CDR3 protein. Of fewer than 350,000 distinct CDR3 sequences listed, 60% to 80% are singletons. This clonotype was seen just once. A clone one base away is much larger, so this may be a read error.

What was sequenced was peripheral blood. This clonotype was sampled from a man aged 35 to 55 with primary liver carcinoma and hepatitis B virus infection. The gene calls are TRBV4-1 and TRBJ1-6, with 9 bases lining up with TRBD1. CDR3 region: CASNTGQGNRSPLHF. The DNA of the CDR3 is TGCGCCAGCAATACGGGACAGGGAAATCGTTCACCCCTCCACTTT.